Listed here is a single T cell receptor (beta chain). Produced via immunoSEQ multiplex PCR; TCRdb's table is partial and in-frame only. The profile shows fewer than 500,000 clones, around 87% of them singletons. These data originate in a study of blood T cell repertoires in COVID-19. Sequenced: PBMCs or T cells enriched from blood (not recorded which). The clonotype comes from a man aged 25 to 45 who had recovered from COVID-19.

The chain's CDR3 is CASSLSWSEQYF. In DNA, the CDR3 is TGTGCCAGCAGCTTATCCTGGAGCGAGCAGTACTTC. The chain is built from TRBV7-9 and TRBJ2-7; no firm D call. Germline V gives CDR1 SEHNR, CDR2 FQNEAQ (reference sequence). This CDR3 region has 12 residues. The V and J ends lost 2 bases and 6 bases respectively, with 8 bases between them.